This TCR beta chain was profiled in a study of blood T cell repertoires in COVID-19. The wider study: The United States, Italy and Spain provided the acute and convalescent COVID-19 samples. In each case, the material was cDNA or gDNA derived from T cells, B-cell-depleted T cells, or PBMCs.

Participants' own reports of clinical history determined their cohort assignment. Authors' methods: Amplification of reference gene primers was used by the study to estimate nucleated cell counts. The data were produced by immunoSEQ multiplex PCR, yet TCRdb's version contains in-frame clones alone and is incomplete. V and J calls and clone size are as listed in that table; D and trimming were resolved from the DNA. The sample carries 160,000 or so clones, roughly 80% recorded once. Germline V CDR1 and CDR2: SGHRS, YFSETQ. The CDR3 sequence is 16 residues long. Trimming took off 0 bases at V and 6 bases at J, with 16 bases between the two ends.

V gene TRBV5-1 combines with J gene TRBJ2-1, with D hard to call. This sequence originates from a woman aged 40 to 50 with acute COVID-19. Sample: PBMCs or T cells enriched from blood (not recorded which). The CDR3 loop is CASSLEWLGIGNEQFF. CDR3 DNA sequence: TGCGCCAGCAGCTTGGAGTGGCTGGGCATAGGCAATGAGCAGTTCTTC.